The 9 T cell receptor beta chains in this list originate from one sample, sequenced in a study of T cell responses to AZD1222 COVID-19 vaccine. The table came from immunoSEQ multiplex PCR; TCRdb's copy has only in-frame clones and leaves some out. Among around 130,000 clones listed, 70% to 90% were seen once. The sequences come from peripheral blood, collected 28 days after the second AZD1222 dose. These receptor sequences come from an adult who received the AZD1222 COVID-19 vaccine.

The genes are TRBV30 and TRBJ2-1; 9 positions agree with TRBD2. The junction had 4 bases not matched to a gene; V was cut back by 2 bases and J by 2 bases. This CDR3 comprises 15 residues. The V gene's germline CDR1 is GTSNPN and CDR2 SVGIG (reference sequence). In nucleotides, the CDR3 is TGTGCCTGGAGTTTCAGCGGGGGGCCCTACAATGAGCAGTTCTTC. Protein sequence: CAWSFSGGPYNEQFF. Complete variable domain (other parts from reference TRBV30 and TRBJ2-1): SQTIHQWPATLVQPVGSPLSLECTVEGTSNPNLYWYRQAAGRGLQLLFYSVGIGQISSEVPQNLSASRPQDRQFILSSKKLLLSDSGFYLCAWSFSGGPYNEQFFGPGTRLTVL.

In its sample, this clone was seen once. The chain couples TRBV7-2 to TRBJ2-1; TRBD2 agrees at 8 bases. With V trimmed by 3 bases and J by 7 bases, 8 bases remained unmatched. This CDR3 has 15 residues. Germline V gene data show CDR1 as SGHTA and CDR2 as FQGNSA. The CDR3, as DNA: TGTGCCAGCAGCTTTAGCGTGCTAGCGGGTAATGAGCAGTTCTTC. This sequence encodes CASSFSVLAGNEQFF.

This clone was detected once. Distinct nucleotide sequences in the sample also encode this CDR3. V and J are TRBV5-4 and TRBJ1-1; TRBD1 agrees at 7 bases. The J segment lost 1 base and the V segment lost 4 bases, leaving 1 base of the junction unmatched. The CDR3 runs to 13 residues. Germline CDR1 and CDR2: SGHNT and YYREEE (reference sequence). CDR3 in DNA: TGTGCCAGCAGCCGGGACAGGAACACTGAAGCTTTCTTT. Translated: CASSRDRNTEAFF.

The genes are TRBV7-9 and TRBJ2-6; D remains unclear. CDR1 and CDR2 (germline): SEHNR, FQNEAQ (reference sequence). V shed 9 bases and J shed 2 bases, with 5 bases lying between them. The CDR3 is 12 amino acids. The CDR3 protein is CAREAGANVLTF. The CDR3 DNA reads as TGTGCCAGGGAAGCTGGGGCCAACGTCCTGACTTTC.

The V gene is TRBV6-5, the J gene TRBJ2-7; D is possibly TRBD1 (6 bases). The V end lost 8 bases, the J end lost 6 bases, and 17 bases lay between the germline ends. The CDR3 is 13 residues long. Germline-derived CDR1 and CDR2 are MNHEY and SVGAGI. CDR3 DNA sequence: TGTGCCAGCTCACTTCATCAGGGGCGCGAGCAGTACTTC. Translating it yields CASSLHQGREQYF.

On this clone itself: One junction end disagrees with the germline gene, perhaps due to a read error. The chain carries TRBV5-4 and TRBJ2-5, with TRBD1 as a possible D gene (7 bases). This CDR3 is built from 15 residues. Germline loops: CDR1 SGHNT, CDR2 YYREEE (reference sequence). CDR3 protein: CASSLGAGGTETQYF. The CDR3 DNA follows: TGTGCCAGCAGTTTGGGGGCAGGGGGGACCGAGACCCAGTACTTC.

V usage is TRBV5-1 and J usage is TRBJ2-3; D unresolved. Germline V gene data show CDR1 as SGHRS and CDR2 as YFSETQ. The CDR3 sequence is 13 residues long. V lost 7 bases and J lost 6, with 15 bases in between. The CDR3 protein is CASRVGSRDTQYF. CDR3 in DNA: TGCGCCAGCCGGGTTGGGTCCCGGGATACGCAGTATTTT.

The genes are TRBV4-2 and TRBJ1-2, with D perhaps TRBD1 (5 bases). V was pared by 6 bases and J by 8 bases, with 10 bases between. CDR1 is LGHNA and CDR2 is YNFKEQ in the germline V gene. This CDR3 has 11 residues. As DNA, the CDR3 is TGTGCCAGCAGACTCGGGGGGGGCTACACCTTC. Amino acids: CASRLGGGYTF.

This clone was observed a few times. This sequence joins TRBV20-1 and TRBJ2-7; D is possibly TRBD2 (5 bases). Trimming pared 3 bases from V and 2 bases from J, leaving 14 bases between. This CDR3 has 14 residues. Germline CDR1 and CDR2: DFQATT and SNEGSKA (reference sequence). The CDR3 spells CSASRTHATYEQYF. DNA of the CDR3: TGCAGTGCTAGTCGGACTCATGCAACCTACGAGCAGTACTTC.